The 26 T cell receptor beta chains below come from one sample, sequenced in a study of blood T cells in healthy people across ages (dated by TCRdb to the mid-2010s). Libraries came from 5' RACE. TCRdb lists the instrument as Illumina HiSeq 2500. A second PCR of about 6 to 12 cycles was run with a J-beta primer mix and a sample-barcoded 5' primer. TCRdb reprocessed the public reads (quality trimming at Q25 with fastp, clone calling with MiXCR) and kept in-frame beta chains. All rows with the same CDR3 protein become a single entry with the most common DNA and genes. The sample has about 1.4 million distinct CDR3 sequences on record, 55% to 75% of them singletons. The top ten constitute over 5.5% of the sample. The sequenced sample consisted of blood. These receptors all come from a man younger than 35 in good health.

V usage is TRBV18 and J usage is TRBJ2-7, with TRBD1 matching 8 bases. V dropped 5 bases and J dropped 4; count of bases not matched to a gene: 7. This CDR3 is 14 amino acids long. Germline lookup yields CDR1 KGHSH and CDR2 LQKENI. This chain's CDR3 is CASSTGQAAYEQYF. CDR3 bases: TGTGCCAGCTCAACGGGACAGGCGGCGTACGAGCAGTACTTC.

CDR3 loop: CSVSREVGNTIYF. The CDR3 nucleotides read TGCAGCGTTAGTCGGGAGGTCGGAAACACCATATATTTT. This chain joins TRBV29-1 and TRBJ1-3; D remains ambiguous. Trimming removed 5 bases from V and 4 bases from J, with 12 bases in between. The CDR3 extends over 13 amino acids. Per germline, CDR1 SQVTM and CDR2 ANQGSEA.

V gene TRBV15 combines with J gene TRBJ1-2, with 9 bases lining up with TRBD1. CDR1 and CDR2 from the germline V gene are LNHNV and YYDKDF (reference sequence). The CDR3 is 16 residues long. Trimming cost V 1 base and J 6 bases; bases outside gene matches: 9. The DNA for the CDR3 is TGTGCCACCAGCAGAGGCCCGGGACAGGGCTATGATGGCTACACCTTC. Amino acid sequence: CATSRGPGQGYDGYTF.

The genes are TRBV7-2 and TRBJ2-1; a weak D match, TRBD2 (5 bases). V was trimmed by 1 base and J by 9 bases, leaving 10 bases between them. Germline loops: CDR1 SGHTA, CDR2 FQGNSA. This CDR3 has 13 residues. CDR3 DNA sequence: TGTGCCAGCAGCTTAGATCTGAGGGTTGAGCAGTTCTTC. Its translation: CASSLDLRVEQFF.

This clonotype has at least ten counts. The chain recombines TRBV4-3 with TRBJ2-3; TRBD2 agrees at 8 bases. The CDR3 totals 19 residues. Germline CDR1 LGHNA, CDR2 YSLEER. J gave up 1 base and V 1 base, and 13 bases lay outside the gene matches. DNA of the CDR3: TGCGCCAGCAGCCAAGGATGGGTGGTTCTTAGCGGGGGCACAGATACGCAGTATTTT. Translation gives CASSQGWVVLSGGTDTQYF.

This chain uses TRBV21-1 with TRBJ1-5. TRBV21-1 is a listed pseudogene. CDR3 length: 15 amino acids. For the CDR3, the DNA is TGTGCCAGCAGCAAATCTCCATGGGACAATCAGCCCCAGCATTTT. It specifies CASSKSPWDNQPQHF.

The sample holds a few counts of this clonotype. The V call is TRBV5-1, the J call TRBJ2-4, with D possibly matching TRBD1 (5 bases). The J call may be mistaken, given a closer DNA end match to TRBJ2-5. The CDR3 has 14 amino acids. Germline lookup yields CDR1 SGHRS and CDR2 YFSETQ. The CDR3 spells CASSDTQGKGTQYF. The DNA for the CDR3 is TGCGCCAGCAGCGATACTCAGGGTAAAGGGACCCAGTACTTC.

The chain recombines TRBV27 with TRBJ2-3; no definite D call. Germline assignment: CDR1 MNHEY and CDR2 SMNVEV (reference sequence). This CDR3 has 15 amino acids. Trimming took 7 bases from V and 5 from J, leaving 19 bases between them. The CDR3 is CASKPPISSGDTQYF. CDR3 coding DNA: TGTGCCAGCAAGCCCCCCATATCCTCGGGAGATACGCAGTATTTT.

This clonotype was detected only a few times. The rearrangement uses TRBV13 and TRBJ2-7, with 8 bases that match TRBD1. Germline lookup yields CDR1 PRHDT and CDR2 FYEKMQ (reference sequence). CDR3 length: 12 amino acids. The ends lost 1 base at V and 12 bases at J; junction bases unmatched: 5. CDR3 amino acids: CASSLERTGLYF. The DNA for the CDR3 is TGTGCCAGCAGCTTAGAAAGGACAGGGCTGTACTTC.

This chain links TRBV5-1 with TRBJ2-1; D gene uncertain. Germline V lookup: CDR1 SGHRS, CDR2 YFSETQ. With 0 bases removed from V and 4 bases from J, the gap between germline ends came to 17 bases. The CDR3 spans 17 residues. The CDR3 sequence: CASSLVGSHGSYNEQFF. DNA for the CDR3: TGCGCCAGCAGCTTGGTCGGTAGCCACGGGTCGTACAATGAGCAGTTCTTC.

The rearrangement links TRBV20-1 to TRBJ2-7; TRBD1 aligns across 8 bases. The closer fit of TRBJ2-5 to the DNA end suggests the J call may be wrong. From germline, CDR1 is DFQATT and CDR2 SNEGSKA (reference sequence). This CDR3 comprises 16 residues. The CDR3 sequence: CSARVSAGGLKETQYF. The CDR3 DNA reads as TGCAGTGCTAGAGTCTCGGCAGGGGGCTTAAAAGAGACCCAGTACTTC.

The chain has TRBV13 and TRBJ1-5, with D possibly being TRBD1 (5 bases). The V and J ends lost 7 bases and 3 bases respectively, with 13 bases between them. Germline CDR1 reads PRHDT; CDR2 reads FYEKMQ (reference sequence). CDR3 size: 14 residues. CDR3 loop: CASTVGASNQPQHF. The CDR3 bases are TGTGCCAGCACCGTCGGGGCCTCCAATCAGCCCCAGCATTTT. Variable domain in full (rest from reference TRBV13 and TRBJ1-5): AAGVIQSPRHLIKEKRETATLKCYPIPRHDTVYWYQQGPGQDPQFLISFYEKMQSDKGSIPDRFSAQQFSDYHSELNMSSLELGDSALYFCASTVGASNQPQHFGDGTRLSIL.

The genes are TRBV7-9 and TRBJ2-1, with a possible D match to TRBD2 (5 bases). Between the trimmed V and J ends, which lost 5 bases and 6 bases, there was a span of 17 bases. Germline assignment: CDR1 SEHNR and CDR2 FQNEAQ (reference sequence). This CDR3 has 15 residues. The CDR3 is CASSPIRAGVNEQFF. Written as DNA, the CDR3 is TGTGCCAGCAGCCCTATCCGGGCCGGGGTCAATGAGCAGTTCTTC.

The V call is TRBV6-5, the J call TRBJ1-4; no definite D call. The CDR3 covers 14 residues. With 6 bases removed from V and 6 bases from J, the gap between germline ends came to 14 bases. Germline values: CDR1 MNHEY, CDR2 SVGAGI. This CDR3 is CASSLPGVDEKLFF. The CDR3, as DNA: TGTGCCAGCAGCCTTCCGGGCGTGGATGAAAAACTGTTTTTT.

This chain connects TRBV3-1 to TRBJ2-1; TRBD2 matches 8 bases. The CDR3 length is 16 residues. From germline, CDR1 is LGHDT and CDR2 YNNKEL (reference sequence). The trim removed 3 bases at V and 2 bases at J, leaving 6 bases unmatched. CDR3 residues: CASSHRLAPTYNEQFF. CDR3 coding DNA: TGTGCCAGCAGCCACCGACTAGCGCCAACCTACAATGAGCAGTTCTTC.

The chain uses TRBV12-3 or TRBV12-4 and TRBJ2-1; D is uncertain. The CDR3 is made up of 16 amino acids. The V end was cut by 3 bases, the J end by 3 bases, with 15 bases between. CDR3 sequence reads: CASSFLVWGNYNEQFF. The CDR3 nucleotides are TGTGCCAGCAGTTTCCTAGTTTGGGGAAACTACAATGAGCAGTTCTTC.

The chain employs TRBV4-3 and TRBJ1-6, with D uncertain. V was clipped by 4 bases and J by 8 bases, with 18 bases between them. The CDR3 is made up of 16 amino acids. Germline V gene lookup returns CDR1 LGHNA and CDR2 YSLEER. In nucleotides, the CDR3 is TGCGCCAGCAGCCTAGGCCCGAGGGTTCCCGATTCACCCCTCCACTTT. Encoded protein: CASSLGPRVPDSPLHF.

For the CDR3, the DNA is TGTGCCAGCAGCCAAGGACCGGGACAGGGTTTTGAAAAACTGTTTTTT. This sequence encodes CASSQGPGQGFEKLFF. The V gene is TRBV14, the J gene TRBJ1-4, with 9 bases aligning to TRBD1. The trim removed 1 base at V and 7 bases at J, leaving 7 bases unmatched. Germline V gene lookup returns CDR1 SGHDN and CDR2 FVKESK. The CDR3 loop spans 16 amino acids.

This chain connects TRBV10-3 to TRBJ2-5; a weak D match, TRBD1 (6 bases). The J call may be in error: the DNA end matches TRBJ2-7 better. The germline gives CDR1 ENHRY, CDR2 SYGVKD. This CDR3 has 14 amino acids. CDR3 loop: CAISGTVVDHEQYF. The CDR3 DNA sequence: TGTGCCATCAGTGGGACAGTTGTGGACCACGAGCAGTACTTC.

Comments on this clonotype: One base away lies a much larger clone, so this may be a sequencing read error. V and J are TRBV29-1 and TRBJ2-1; the D is unclear. The CDR3 has 12 residues. From germline, CDR1 is SQVTM and CDR2 ANQGSEA. With 5 bases removed from V and 8 bases from J, the gap between germline ends came to 13 bases. The CDR3 DNA reads as TGCAGCGTTCGATACTCAAGGGATGAGCAGTTCTTC. Protein: CSVRYSRDEQFF.

This chain uses TRBV5-1 with TRBJ2-1; tentative D call: TRBD2 (7 bases). The V gene's germline CDR1 is SGHRS and CDR2 YFSETQ. V lost 4 bases to trimming and J lost 0 bases, with 17 bases between them. The CDR3 spans 17 residues. The CDR3 DNA follows: TGCGCCAGCAGCGGGGGGGCCGGGGGGAGCTCCTACAATGAGCAGTTCTTC. Amino acids: CASSGGAGGSSYNEQFF.

This clonotype turned up a few times. The chain carries TRBV4-3 and TRBJ2-3; D remains ambiguous. V lost 0 bases and J 2 bases, leaving 9 bases between the germline ends. Per germline, CDR1 LGHNA and CDR2 YSLEER. The CDR3 runs to 15 residues. CDR3 DNA sequence: TGCGCCAGCAGCCAAGATCACTATCCCACAGATACGCAGTATTTT. This translates into CASSQDHYPTDTQYF.

V and J are TRBV20-1 and TRBJ2-3; 11 bases match TRBD2. Germline V CDR1 and CDR2: DFQATT, SNEGSKA (reference sequence). The CDR3 sequence is 18 residues long. After removal of 0 bases from V and 6 bases from J, the junction contained 14 bases not matched to a gene. The CDR3 nucleotides read TGCAGTGCTAGAGAGTATGGGGCTAGCGGGAGGTTGGCGGATACGCAGTATTTT. This gives the protein CSAREYGASGRLADTQYF.

This clonotype was counted a few times. This chain connects TRBV4-1 to TRBJ2-1, with D perhaps matching TRBD1 (6 bases). The CDR3 is made up of 18 amino acids. Germline assignment: CDR1 MGHRA and CDR2 YSYEKL. V was pared by 3 bases and J by 4 bases, with 22 bases between. CDR3: CASSQSALYGTNYNEQFF. CDR3 in DNA: TGCGCCAGCAGCCAGTCCGCATTGTACGGGACAAATTACAATGAGCAGTTCTTC.

The chain is built from TRBV6-6 and TRBJ2-4, with D possibly matching TRBD1 (5 bases). Per the germline V gene, CDR1 is MNHNY and CDR2 is SVGAGI (reference sequence). Trimming removed 2 bases from V and 0 bases from J, with 14 bases in between. The CDR3 covers 17 residues. As DNA, the CDR3 is TGTGCCAGCAGTTACGCGCAGGGTCTTCTAGCCAAAAACATTCAGTACTTC. Amino acids: CASSYAQGLLAKNIQYF.

V is TRBV5-5 and J is TRBJ2-7; D remains unclear. The CDR3 consists of 15 residues. The V and J ends lost 4 bases and 2 bases respectively, with 16 bases between them. Germline V gene sequence: CDR1 SGHKS, CDR2 YYEKEE (reference sequence). In nucleotides, the CDR3 is TGTGCCAGCAGCAATCTCGTCCCATCAGCCTACGAGCAGTACTTC. This translates into CASSNLVPSAYEQYF. Together with reference TRBV5-5 and TRBJ2-7, the CDR3 gives the full variable domain: DAGVTQSPTHLIKTRGQQVTLRCSPISGHKSVSWYQQVLGQGPQFIFQYYEKEERGRGNFPDRFSARQFPNYSSELNVNALLLGDSALYLCASSNLVPSAYEQYFGPGTRLTVT.